One and the same sample provided the 13 T cell receptor beta chains below, sequenced in a study of spatial heterogeneity in lung cancer. The time point here: sample taken at primary tumor resection. Whole RNA came from tumor, nontumor lung or frozen PBMC and was sequenced without being sorted. TCRdb reanalysed the 5' RACE reads using MiXCR and keeps one entry per CDR3 protein. Counted here are roughly 13,000 distinct CDR3 sequences, 3% to 5% occurring once; the ten biggest clones make up under 55%. Sequenced here: PBMCs, sampled at surgery. The receptors here all came from a male donor with early-stage non-small cell lung cancer.

The sample holds many counts of this clonotype. This beta chain is an off-target read within a library intended for alpha chains, so its frequency means little. The rearrangement links TRBV6-5 to TRBJ2-5; D may correspond to TRBD1 or TRBD2 (5 bases each). The CDR3 runs to 15 residues. CDR1 is MNHEY and CDR2 is SVGAGI in the germline V gene. V was shortened by 0 bases and J by 5 bases, with 13 bases between the two germline ends. CDR3 region: CASSYSGRVDETQYF. Here the CDR3 DNA reads TGTGCCAGCAGTTACTCGGGACGGGTCGATGAGACCCAGTACTTC.

This clonotype came up many times. The library was built for alpha chains, so this beta chain is an off-target read and its size means little. The J gene is TRBJ2-3, the V gene TRBV28, with TRBD2 as a possible D gene (5 bases). The germline V gene has CDR1 MDHEN and CDR2 SYDVKM. The CDR3 length is 15 residues. V was clipped by 6 bases and J by 4 bases, with 17 bases between them. In DNA form, the CDR3 reads TGTGCCAGCAGCGTCAATGACGCGGGCCCAGATACGCAGTATTTT. Translation: CASSVNDAGPDTQYF.

This clonotype appeared many times. The library was designed around alpha chains, so this beta chain is a stray read whose abundance carries little weight. The chain carries TRBV3-1 and TRBJ1-2, with 7 positions matching TRBD1. Looked up from germline, CDR1 is LGHDT and CDR2 is YNNKEL (reference sequence). This CDR3 is 17 amino acids long. The trim removed 3 bases at V and 2 bases at J, leaving 12 bases unmatched. The CDR3 DNA follows: TGTGCCAGCAGCCAGCTGGACAGGTCATATTTGAACTATGGCTACACCTTC. This translates into CASSQLDRSYLNYGYTF.

This clonotype was detected many times. Because the library targeted alpha chains, this beta chain is an off-target read whose size means little. J is TRBJ2-7 and V is TRBV5-4, with TRBD2 matching over 8 bases. The V segment lost 1 base and the J segment 3 bases; nucleotides outside the gene matches: 3. Germline lookup yields CDR1 SGHNT and CDR2 YYREEE (reference sequence). The length of the CDR3 is 14 residues. The chain's CDR3 is CASSLSGTSYEQYF. DNA for the CDR3: TGTGCCAGCAGCTTGTCGGGGACTAGCTACGAGCAGTACTTC.

At least ten counts were recorded for this clonotype. This beta chain is an unintended read in a library built for alpha chains; its size means little. The V call is TRBV6-1, the J call TRBJ2-5; 14 nucleotides line up with TRBD2. Trimming at V came to 3 bases and at J to 5 bases, leaving 5 bases not matched to a gene. Per germline, CDR1 MNHNS and CDR2 SASEGT. The CDR3 length is 16 residues. CDR3 sequence reads: CASSEHGLAGGETQYF. The CDR3 DNA reads TGTGCCAGCAGTGAGCACGGACTAGCGGGAGGTGAGACCCAGTACTTC.

The table lists this clonotype with many counts. This beta chain was picked up by a library intended for alpha chains and is off target, so its count carries little meaning. This chain joins TRBV27 and TRBJ1-1; 7 bases agree with TRBD1. Germline CDR1 is MNHEY and CDR2 is SMNVEV (reference sequence). The CDR3 contains 15 residues. Trimming at V came to 5 bases and at J to 7 bases, leaving 13 bases not matched to a gene. The DNA for the CDR3 is TGTGCCAGCAGTAGACAGGGACAGCTGCGTGGTGAAGCTTTCTTT. It is translated as CASSRQGQLRGEAFF.

This clonotype was recorded many times. This beta chain came through as a stray read in a library set up for alpha chains, and its size says little. The chain carries TRBV20-1 and TRBJ2-3; 7 positions match TRBD1. CDR3 length equals 15 residues. Per germline, CDR1 DFQATT and CDR2 SNEGSKA (reference sequence). Trimming removed 0 bases from V and 2 bases from J; junction bases left unmatched: 5. CDR3 bases: TGCAGTGCTAGAGATGTCAGGGGGAACACAGATACGCAGTATTTT. Translating it yields CSARDVRGNTDTQYF.

This clonotype was seen many times. This beta chain appears as a stray read in a library generated for alpha chains; its size is not informative. The V and J genes are TRBV6-2 or TRBV6-3 and TRBJ2-3; 7 bases match TRBD2. The V gene end was trimmed by 2 bases and the J gene end by 4 bases; junction bases not matched to a gene: 9. The CDR3 totals 16 residues. Germline lookup yields CDR1 MNHEY and CDR2 SVGEGT. The CDR3 region has the DNA TGTGCCAGCAGTTACGGCGGCGGGAGATTCGCAGATACGCAGTATTTT. This translates into CASSYGGGRFADTQYF.

This clonotype has ten or more counts. This beta chain is an unintended read in a library built for alpha chains; its size means little. The V gene is TRBV5-4, the J gene TRBJ2-7, with 11 bases lining up with TRBD2. The CDR3 loop spans 15 amino acids. Germline-derived CDR1 and CDR2 are SGHNT and YYREEE (reference sequence). V shed 0 bases and J 6 bases; nucleotides not matched to a gene: 5. The chain's CDR3 is CASSLALAGGGEQYF. Written as DNA, the CDR3 is TGTGCCAGCAGCTTGGCCCTAGCGGGAGGCGGCGAGCAGTACTTC. Looking up the rest from reference TRBV5-4 and TRBJ2-7 gives the full variable domain: ETGVTQSPTHLIKTRGQQVTLRCSSQSGHNTVSWYQQALGQGPQFIFQYYREEENGRGNFPPRFSGLQFPNYSSELNVNALELDDSALYLCASSLALAGGGEQYFGPGTRLTVT.

This clonotype has ten or more counts. This beta chain is an off-target read within a library intended for alpha chains, so its frequency means little. The chain combines TRBV11-2 with TRBJ2-5; the match to TRBD2 covers 9 bases. The germline V gene has CDR1 SGHAT and CDR2 FQNNGV. This CDR3 has 15 residues. V was clipped by 2 bases and J by 6 bases; unmatched bases: 7. CDR3: CASSLLWREGQTQYF. CDR3 sequence (DNA): TGTGCCAGCAGCTTACTCTGGCGGGAGGGACAGACCCAGTACTTC.

As to this clonotype: Within a library made for alpha chains, this beta chain is off target, and its count is uninformative. J is TRBJ2-5 and V is TRBV18; the match to TRBD2 covers 7 bases. CDR3 length: 18 amino acids. The V segment lost 3 bases and the J segment 3 bases; nucleotides outside the gene matches: 16. Germline loops: CDR1 KGHSH, CDR2 LQKENI. The CDR3 reads CASSPLGGGVRFEETQYF. CDR3 nucleotides: TGTGCCAGCTCACCCCTCGGCGGGGGAGTTCGTTTCGAAGAGACCCAGTACTTC.

As regards this clonotype: Because this beta chain is a stray read in a library intended to capture alpha chains, its abundance should not be given much weight. The chain joins TRBV28 to TRBJ2-4; no firm D call. Trimming took 2 bases from V and 0 from J, leaving 17 bases between them. This CDR3 is 18 amino acids long. In germline, CDR1 is MDHEN, CDR2 SYDVKM. CDR3 region: CASSLPLWRSLAKNIQYF. The CDR3, as DNA: TGTGCCAGCAGTTTACCCTTGTGGCGGTCCTTAGCCAAAAACATTCAGTACTTC. The full variable domain, in which reference TRBV28 and TRBJ2-4 provide the parts outside the CDR3, is DVKVTQSSRYLVKRTGEKVFLECVQDMDHENMFWYRQDPGLGLRLIYFSYDVKMKEKGDIPEGYSVSREKKERFSLILESASTNQTSMYLCASSLPLWRSLAKNIQYFGAGTRLSVL.

The table lists this clonotype with many counts. Little can be read into the size of this beta chain, an off-target read in a library designed for alpha chains. For the CDR3, the DNA is TGTGCCAGCAGTATCCAAGGGGGATCCTACGAGCAGTACTTC. It yields the protein CASSIQGGSYEQYF. V and J are TRBV5-4 and TRBJ2-7; tentatively, D is TRBD1 (6 bases). The V gene's germline CDR1 is SGHNT and CDR2 YYREEE (reference sequence). The CDR3 spans 14 residues. The V end was cut by 5 bases, the J end by 1 base, with 13 bases between.